This T cell receptor beta chain was retrieved from a study of regulatory T cells in long-lasting Graves disease. Whole-study findings and limits: It was in persistent disease that TRBV28, TRBJ1-2 and TRBJ2-5 were favored.

Construction of the TCR beta libraries employed iRepertoire HTBI primers in conjunction with Arm-PCR of CDR3 regions. TCRdb itself ran the multiplex PCR reads through MiXCR, one entry per CDR3 protein. The sample comprises roughly 450,000 distinct CDR3 sequences, 23% of which are singletons, and about a quarter rests with the top ten. This clonotype was observed a handful of times. Its antigen is currently unknown. This CDR3 region has 13 residues. Germline assignment: CDR1 MNHEY and CDR2 SMNVEV (reference sequence). V gave up 2 bases and J gave up 2 bases, with 4 bases separating them. Noted time point: persistent/refractory GD, antithyroid drugs over 5 years with positive TRAb. From RNA extracted from PBMCs, the TCR library was made. Graves' disease diagnoses followed American Thyroid Association guidelines.

Sample: peripheral blood mononuclear cells (PBMCs), taken when the disease was refractory, from a patient treated with antithyroid drugs. This receptor was obtained from a female donor with Graves disease. The chain combines TRBV27 with TRBJ2-1; D is undetermined. The CDR3 is CASSLQAYNEQFF. The CDR3, as DNA: TGTGCCAGCAGTTTACAGGCCTACAATGAGCAGTTCTTC.